The subject of this entry is one T cell receptor (beta chain). Antigen unknown. This sample was included in a study of cytomegalovirus exposure and HLA in healthy donors. Study results and limitations: The classifier reportedly diagnosed cytomegalovirus status with high sensitivity and specificity. Researchers counted roughly 160 TCR beta chains as cytomegalovirus-associated. The TCR clusters that emerged in the first cohort tended, a later analysis found, to co-occur in the 120 or so validation repertoires.

The table came from immunoSEQ multiplex PCR; TCRdb's copy has only in-frame clones and leaves some out. This table has under 150,000 clones, 70% to 90% appearing once. The CDR3 spans 13 residues. Per germline, CDR1 SGHNT and CDR2 YYREEE (reference sequence). V was shortened by 5 bases and J by 7 bases, with 15 bases between the two germline ends. An approximately 130-subject validation cohort, separate from the roughly 680-subject first cohort, supplied the donors. This sequence originates from a woman aged 30 to 39 in good health and CMV-seronegative. The sequenced material came from PBMCs. The gene calls are TRBV5-4 and TRBJ1-2; D unresolved. In DNA, the CDR3 is TGTGCCAGCAGTTCTGCCGCGGGATCTGGCTACACCTTC. Residues: CASSSAAGSGYTF.